The next 26 T cell receptor beta chains were all read from a single sample in a study of shared clonotypes between healthy human individuals. Clones were sequenced by immunoSEQ multiplex PCR, and TCRdb holds only the in-frame ones, with some missing. In the table there are about 2.3 million clones, about 92% of which are singletons. Sequenced sample: naive CD4+ T cells from PBMCs. This sample's subset: CD45RA+ positively selected. These receptors all stem from a man younger than 35 in good health. Some clones in this sample may be carry-over from other donors' samples.

The V gene is TRBV5-5, the J gene TRBJ2-5; 9 nucleotides line up with TRBD1. Germline V gene lookup returns CDR1 SGHKS and CDR2 YYEKEE (reference sequence). The CDR3 covers 14 residues. J was trimmed by 2 bases and V by 3 bases; bases with no gene match: 2. The CDR3: CASSWGQGQETQYF. The CDR3 DNA sequence: TGTGCCAGCAGCTGGGGACAGGGTCAAGAGACCCAGTACTTC. The full variable domain, its missing parts supplied by reference TRBV5-5 and TRBJ2-5, is DAGVTQSPTHLIKTRGQQVTLRCSPISGHKSVSWYQQVLGQGPQFIFQYYEKEERGRGNFPDRFSARQFPNYSSELNVNALLLGDSALYLCASSWGQGQETQYFGPGTRLLVL.

The rearrangement links TRBV2 to TRBJ2-2; 9 bases are shared with TRBD2. V dropped 6 bases and J dropped 4; count of bases not matched to a gene: 6. This CDR3 contains 15 residues. Germline CDR1 SNHLY, CDR2 FYNNEI. For the CDR3, the DNA is TGTGCCAGCAGGCGAGCGGGAGGCCCCACCGGGGAGCTGTTTTTT. Translation: CASRRAGGPTGELFF.

The CDR3 loop is CASSLTRDLDNEQFF. As DNA, the CDR3 is TGTGCCAGCAGCTTAACCCGGGACCTAGACAATGAGCAGTTCTTC. The rearrangement links TRBV7-2 to TRBJ2-1; D may correspond to TRBD1 or TRBD2 (5 bases each). Between the trimmed V and J ends, which lost 2 bases and 5 bases, there was a span of 13 bases. The germline gives CDR1 SGHTA, CDR2 FQGNSA. This CDR3 region has 15 residues.

V gene TRBV19 combines with J gene TRBJ2-2; D perhaps matches TRBD2 (5 bases). CDR3 size: 13 residues. V lost 6 bases and J 4 bases, leaving 9 bases between the germline ends. The germline V gene has CDR1 LNHDA and CDR2 SQIVND (reference sequence). The CDR3 loop is CASRPAGTGELFF. In nucleotides, the CDR3 is TGTGCCAGTAGACCTGCGGGCACCGGGGAGCTGTTTTTT.

The V and J genes are TRBV7-9 and TRBJ1-1; no firm D call. V gave up 5 bases and J gave up 1 base, with 14 bases separating them. CDR3 length: 15 residues. CDR1 is SEHNR and CDR2 is FQNEAQ in the germline V gene (reference sequence). The DNA for the CDR3 is TGTGCCAGCAGCCCCCACAGCTCGGGGAACACTGAAGCTTTCTTT. This translates into CASSPHSSGNTEAFF.

This rearrangement joins TRBV19 to TRBJ1-5; D gene uncertain. Germline CDR1 and CDR2: LNHDA and SQIVND (reference sequence). The CDR3 extends over 14 amino acids. V lost 7 bases to trimming and J lost 4 bases, with 14 bases between them. CDR3 loop: CASTTLSRNQPQHF. The CDR3 nucleotides read TGTGCCAGTACGACACTGTCTCGAAATCAGCCCCAGCATTTT.

The chain uses TRBV11-2 and TRBJ2-7; perhaps TRBD2 as D (7 bases). Germline assignment: CDR1 SGHAT and CDR2 FQNNGV. The CDR3 length is 16 residues. The V and J ends lost 0 bases and 3 bases respectively, with 15 bases between them. For the CDR3, the DNA is TGTGCCAGCAGCTTAGATCGGGGGGCCCTCGGCTACGAGCAGTACTTC. Translation: CASSLDRGALGYEQYF. Using reference TRBV11-2 and TRBJ2-7 for the parts outside the CDR3, the full variable domain is EAGVAQSPRYKIIEKRQSVAFWCNPISGHATLYWYQQILGQGPKLLIQFQNNGVVDDSQLPKDRFSAERLKGVDSTLKIQPAKLEDSAVYLCASSLDRGALGYEQYFGPGTRLTVT.

The rearrangement uses TRBV27 and TRBJ2-5, with D possibly TRBD1 on 6 matching bases. Trimming cost V 7 bases and J 4 bases, with 16 bases left between them. The CDR3 length is 14 residues. The germline V gene has CDR1 MNHEY and CDR2 SMNVEV (reference sequence). The CDR3 DNA reads as TGTGCCAGCACCTCATTGGTAGGGGGAGAGACCCAGTACTTC. This encodes CASTSLVGGETQYF.

In this sample, this clone turned up once. The chain combines TRBV5-5 with TRBJ2-6, with D uncertain. The CDR3 is 15 residues long. Germline values: CDR1 SGHKS, CDR2 YYEKEE (reference sequence). Trimming took 4 bases from V and 0 from J, leaving 8 bases between them. The CDR3 loop is CASSPPASGANVLTF. CDR3 nucleotides: TGTGCCAGCAGCCCCCCGGCCTCTGGGGCCAACGTCCTGACTTTC.

The chain joins TRBV5-4 to TRBJ2-3; no reliable D call. The germline V and J ends were trimmed by 10 bases and 5 bases, with 29 bases remaining between them. In germline, CDR1 is SGHNT, CDR2 YYREEE (reference sequence). CDR3 size: 17 residues. The CDR3 bases are TGTGCCTCAAGCCCGAATCCCAGTCCATCAGGTCAAGATACGCAGTATTTT. This translates into CASSPNPSPSGQDTQYF.

The rearrangement joins TRBV15 to TRBJ2-1; unclear D gene. Germline V gene lookup returns CDR1 LNHNV and CDR2 YYDKDF (reference sequence). Trimming took off 1 base at V and 9 bases at J, with 4 bases between the two ends. CDR3 length equals 11 residues. The CDR3 protein is CATSRASEQFF. CDR3 coding DNA: TGTGCCACCAGCAGAGCGAGTGAGCAGTTCTTC.

The chain carries TRBV14 and TRBJ2-7; weak D call: TRBD1 (5 bases). Germline V gene data show CDR1 as SGHDN and CDR2 as FVKESK. The germline V and J ends were trimmed by 4 bases and 2 bases, with 15 bases remaining between them. This CDR3 spans 15 amino acids. As DNA, the CDR3 is TGTGCCAGCAGCCCACTCTTGGGGCGCACCTACGAGCAGTACTTC. It encodes CASSPLLGRTYEQYF.

This clone was detected once. The chain couples TRBV5-8 to TRBJ1-5; 10 positions agree with TRBD1. V shed 2 bases and J 10 bases; nucleotides not matched to a gene: 9. This CDR3 is built from 15 residues. Per germline, CDR1 SGHTS and CDR2 YDEGEE. The CDR3 sequence is CASSLDRGPGSPQHF. The CDR3 region has the DNA TGTGCCAGCAGCTTAGACAGGGGGCCCGGCAGCCCCCAGCATTTT.

J is TRBJ2-1 and V is TRBV29-1, with 10 bases matching TRBD2. Germline V CDR1 and CDR2: SQVTM, ANQGSEA. V dropped 7 bases and J dropped 6; count of bases not matched to a gene: 15. The CDR3 contains 16 residues. The CDR3 DNA follows: TGCAGCGCCCGGCGGGGTAGCGGGAGGATTGTCAATGAGCAGTTCTTC. This translates into CSARRGSGRIVNEQFF.

This chain joins TRBV27 and TRBJ1-1; 7 bases fit TRBD1. CDR1 is MNHEY, CDR2 SMNVEV, per germline (reference sequence). Trimming removed 5 bases from V and 10 bases from J; junction bases left unmatched: 10. The CDR3 runs to 13 residues. The CDR3, as DNA: TGTGCCAGCAGTGACTGGGACAGAAAGACAGCTTTCTTT. Translated, it gives CASSDWDRKTAFF.

There are a few counts of this clone. The V and J genes are TRBV18 and TRBJ1-1; D may be TRBD1 (6 bases). V lost 2 bases and J lost 0, with 10 bases in between. From germline, CDR1 is KGHSH and CDR2 LQKENI. The CDR3 extends over 15 amino acids. This chain's CDR3 is CASSPTQGMNTEAFF. The CDR3, as DNA: TGTGCCAGCTCACCAACACAGGGAATGAACACTGAAGCTTTCTTT.

This chain uses TRBV5-6 with TRBJ2-7; no reliable D call. Per the germline V gene, CDR1 is SGHDT and CDR2 is YYEEEE. With 3 bases removed from V and 0 bases from J, the gap between germline ends came to 13 bases. The CDR3 length is 15 residues. The CDR3 DNA sequence: TGTGCCAGCAGCTATACATTTTGGAGCTCCTACGAGCAGTACTTC. Its translation is CASSYTFWSSYEQYF.

Details on this clone: This specimen includes other DNA sequences encoding the same CDR3. The gene calls are TRBV9 and TRBJ2-1; D may be TRBD1 or TRBD2 (5 bases each). The CDR3 contains 12 residues. Germline-derived CDR1 and CDR2 are SGDLS and YYNGEE. With 0 bases removed from V and 10 bases from J, the gap between germline ends came to 8 bases. The CDR3 protein is CASSVDRDEQFF. The CDR3 region has the DNA TGTGCCAGCAGCGTAGATAGGGACGAGCAGTTCTTC.

The chain joins TRBV5-1 to TRBJ1-3; D uncertain. The CDR3 sequence is 15 residues long. Trimming cost V 2 bases and J 4 bases, with 13 bases left between them. The germline CDR1 and CDR2 sequences are SGHRS and YFSETQ. This CDR3 reads CASSFDASPGNTIYF. CDR3 in DNA: TGCGCCAGCAGCTTCGACGCCTCACCCGGAAACACCATATATTTT. Full variable domain (remainder filled in from reference TRBV5-1 and TRBJ1-3): KAGVTQTPRYLIKTRGQQVTLSCSPISGHRSVSWYQQTPGQGLQFLFEYFSETQRNKGNFPGRFSGRQFSNSRSEMNVSTLELGDSALYLCASSFDASPGNTIYFGEGSWLTVV.

A remark on this clone: At one of its ends the junction is not consistent with the germline gene, which may arise from a read error. The rearrangement joins TRBV7-6 to TRBJ2-3; 8 nucleotides match TRBD1. The CDR3 extends over 12 amino acids. The germline CDR1 and CDR2 sequences are SGHVS and FNYEAQ. The CDR3 DNA reads as TGTGCCAGCAGCTTCCCGGGACAGGCCGTCGATTTT. Translating gives CASSFPGQAVDF.

The rearrangement uses TRBV5-5 and TRBJ2-3; TRBD2 matches at 10 bases. The V gene end was trimmed by 0 bases and the J gene end by 1 base; junction bases not matched to a gene: 2. The CDR3 length is 16 residues. Germline V gene sequence: CDR1 SGHKS, CDR2 YYEKEE (reference sequence). CDR3 bases: TGTGCCAGCAGCTTGGGGCTAGCGGGAGGCACAGATACGCAGTATTTT. Its protein product is CASSLGLAGGTDTQYF.

This clone was seen a few times. The chain joins TRBV19 to TRBJ2-3, with unresolved D. Germline CDR1 and CDR2: LNHDA and SQIVND (reference sequence). V lost 4 bases and J 4 bases, leaving 3 bases between the germline ends. The CDR3 runs to 11 residues. The CDR3 region is CASSKADTQYF. The CDR3 DNA follows: TGTGCCAGTAGTAAGGCAGATACGCAGTATTTT. The variable domain in full, completed from reference TRBV19 and TRBJ2-3, reads DGGITQSPKYLFRKEGQNVTLSCEQNLNHDAMYWYRQDPGQGLRLIYYSQIVNDFQKGDIAEGYSVSREKKESFPLTVTSAQKNPTAFYLCASSKADTQYFGPGTRLTVL.

The rearrangement links TRBV12-2 to TRBJ1-4. TRBV12-2 is a listed pseudogene. The CDR3 is 10 amino acids. The DNA of the CDR3 is TGTGCAAGTCGCTATGAAAAACTGTTTTTT. Translating it yields CASRYEKLFF.

V gene TRBV19 combines with J gene TRBJ2-2, with D tentatively TRBD1 or TRBD2 (6 bases each). CDR1 and CDR2 from the germline V gene are LNHDA and SQIVND (reference sequence). V lost 7 bases and J 1 base, leaving 13 bases between the germline ends. The CDR3 loop spans 15 amino acids. CDR3 in amino acids: CASNRGDLNTGELFF. The CDR3 nucleotides read TGTGCCAGTAATAGGGGGGACTTGAACACCGGGGAGCTGTTTTTT.

The chain joins TRBV5-1 to TRBJ2-5, with D possibly TRBD2 on 6 matching bases. Germline assignment: CDR1 SGHRS and CDR2 YFSETQ. V dropped 5 bases and J dropped 1 base, with 18 bases sitting between them. This CDR3 region has 16 residues. CDR3 nucleotide sequence: TGCGCCAGCAGTCCAACAACCGGGACTCCCCAAGAGACCCAGTACTTC. Its protein is CASSPTTGTPQETQYF.

V and J are TRBV6-1 and TRBJ2-5; D remains ambiguous. V lost 7 bases and J lost 3, with 12 bases in between. CDR3 length equals 13 residues. Germline V gene lookup returns CDR1 MNHNS and CDR2 SASEGT. The CDR3 protein is CASTARVEETQYF. For the CDR3, the DNA is TGTGCCAGCACTGCTAGAGTGGAAGAGACCCAGTACTTC.